A selection of T cell receptor beta chains follows, all from one sample in a study of chemoradiotherapy in HPV16-positive cancers. Produced via immunoSEQ multiplex PCR; TCRdb's table is partial and in-frame only. The profile shows roughly 3,000 clones, around 92% of them singletons. Specimen: tumor tissue, collected from a patient who underwent chemoradiotherapy. The source of these receptors is a human donor with HPV-associated anogenital cancer. Each CDR3 is given with its conserved first and last residue. Each record gives: V gene, clone size, D gene, J gene, CDR3 protein, CDR3 DNA. A D gene is named only where the DNA matches it firmly. Clone size, where shown, is once, few, many, or a class for clones that have expanded.

TRBV11-2	NA	NA	TRBJ2-7	CASSPGVHEQYF	TGTGCCAGCAGCCCCGGGGTCCACGAGCAGTACTTC
TRBV6-1	NA	NA	TRBJ2-5	CASSEWIDYQETQYF	TGTGCCAGCAGTGAATGGATAGACTACCAAGAGACCCAGTACTTC
TRBV5-1	NA	NA	TRBJ2-7	CASSLLWTPENYEQYF	TGCGCCAGCAGCTTGTTATGGACCCCGGAAAACTACGAGCAGTACTTC
TRBV19	NA	NA	TRBJ2-6	CASSIALVGANVLTF	TGTGCCAGTAGTATAGCGCTGGTTGGGGCCAACGTCCTGACTTTC
TRBV29-1	NA	NA	TRBJ1-5	CSVVPAGDQPQHF	TGCAGCGTTGTCCCAGCGGGCGATCAGCCCCAGCATTTT
TRBV4-2	once	TRBD2	TRBJ2-1	CASSRELAGSYNEQFF	TGTGCCAGCAGCCGCGAACTAGCGGGTTCTTACAATGAGCAGTTCTTC
TRBV6-5	NA	NA	TRBJ1-1	CASSYGDMNTEAFF	TGTGCCAGCAGTTACGGTGACATGAACACTGAAGCTTTCTTT
TRBV11-2	NA	TRBD1	TRBJ1-1	CASSSTRPGQGRNTEAFF	TGTGCCAGCAGCTCCACTCGACCGGGACAGGGACGGAACACTGAAGCTTTCTTT
TRBV5-6	NA	NA	TRBJ2-5	CASSFTETQYF	TGTGCCAGCAGCTTTACAGAGACCCAGTACTTC
TRBV6-4	NA	NA	TRBJ2-7	CASSVGDVYEQYF	TGTGCCAGCAGTGTGGGAGACGTCTACGAGCAGTACTTC
TRBV2	few	NA	TRBJ1-1	CASSPDMNTEAFF	TGTGCCAGCAGTCCCGATATGAACACTGAAGCTTTCTTT
TRBV6-1	NA	NA	TRBJ1-3	CASEGSGNTIYF	TGTGCGTCCGAGGGCTCTGGAAACACCATATATTTT
TRBV30	NA	NA	TRBJ2-1	CAWSTSSYNEQFF	TGTGCCTGGAGTACCTCGAGTTACAATGAGCAGTTCTTC
TRBV5-5	NA	TRBD2	TRBJ2-1	CASSIRTSGRGNEQFF	TGTGCCAGCAGCATTCGGACTAGCGGGAGGGGAAATGAGCAGTTCTTC
TRBV6-1	NA	NA	TRBJ2-7	CASSVGFYSYEQYF	TGTGCCAGCAGTGTTGGTTTTTACTCCTACGAGCAGTACTTC
TRBV5-4	NA	NA	TRBJ1-1	CASSSNTEAFF	TGTGCCAGCAGCAGCAACACTGAAGCTTTCTTT
TRBV10-3	NA	NA	TRBJ2-5	CAISESHLETQYF	TGTGCCATCAGTGAGTCCCACCTGGAGACCCAGTACTTC
TRBV7-8	NA	TRBD2	TRBJ2-2	CASSFLAGPSNTGELFF	TGTGCCAGCAGCTTTCTAGCGGGACCGTCGAACACCGGGGAGCTGTTTTTT
TRBV11-2	NA	TRBD2	TRBJ2-7	CASSLEAFLADSYEQYF	TGTGCCAGCAGCTTAGAAGCTTTCCTAGCGGACTCCTACGAGCAGTACTTC
TRBV29-1	NA	TRBD1	TRBJ2-7	CSVAGQGFYEQYF	TGCAGCGTTGCCGGACAGGGCTTCTACGAGCAGTACTTC